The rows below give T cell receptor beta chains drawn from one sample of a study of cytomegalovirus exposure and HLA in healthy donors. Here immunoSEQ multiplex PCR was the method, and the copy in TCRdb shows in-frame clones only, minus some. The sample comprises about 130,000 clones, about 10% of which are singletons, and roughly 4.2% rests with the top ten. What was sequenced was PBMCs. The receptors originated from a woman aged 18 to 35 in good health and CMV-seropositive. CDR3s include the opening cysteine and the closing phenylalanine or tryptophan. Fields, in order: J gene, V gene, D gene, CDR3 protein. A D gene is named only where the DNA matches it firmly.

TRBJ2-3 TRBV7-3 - CASSSRLGSTDTQYF
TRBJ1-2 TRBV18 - CASSPPLRGGYTF
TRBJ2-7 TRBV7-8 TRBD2 CASSLGGTSGRRYEQYF
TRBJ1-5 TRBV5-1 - CASSREGRNQPQHF
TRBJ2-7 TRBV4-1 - CASRDTFYEQYF
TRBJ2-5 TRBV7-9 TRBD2 CASSLPGLAEETQYF
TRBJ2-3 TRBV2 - CASSEALGAVTDTQYF
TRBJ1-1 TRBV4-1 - CASSQGEWAGNTEAFF
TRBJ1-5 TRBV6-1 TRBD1 CATTPGTGVGQPQHF
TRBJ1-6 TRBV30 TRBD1 CAWTRDSYNSPLHF